The clone carrying this T cell receptor (beta chain) appeared a few times. TCRdb's copy holds only in-frame clones and misses some; the assay was immunoSEQ multiplex PCR. The sample has 300,000 to 400,000 clones, 75% to 90% seen once. These data originate in a study of blood T cell repertoires in COVID-19. As for the study in general: PBMCs, B-cell-depleted T cells, or T cells were the source of the cDNA or gDNA that made up the material.

The CDR3 has 16 amino acids. V lost 0 bases to trimming and J lost 4 bases, with 15 bases between them. The germline V gene encodes CDR1 SGDLS and CDR2 YYNGEE. This study enrolled people aged roughly 18 to 100 from 20 to 25 US geographic areas. The specimen was PBMCs or T cells enriched from blood (not recorded which). The chain recombines TRBV9 with TRBJ2-3; D perhaps matches TRBD2 (6 bases). The TCR originated in a man in his thirties or forties who had recovered from COVID-19. The CDR3 region is CASSVGGAGRSDTQYF. The CDR3 DNA reads as TGTGCCAGCAGCGTAGGCGGGGCAGGGCGGTCAGATACGCAGTATTTT.